The 11 T cell receptor beta chains in this list originate from one sample, sequenced in a study of shared clonotypes between healthy human individuals. The method was immunoSEQ multiplex PCR; TCRdb's version includes in-frame clones alone and lacks a portion of them. This table has about 470,000 clones, roughly 77% appearing once. The sample was PBMCs. These receptors all come from a woman aged 40-49 years in good health. Some clones in this sample may be carry-over from other donors' samples.

This clone was seen a handful of times. The chain combines TRBV30 with TRBJ2-1, with D tentatively TRBD2 (6 bases). Per germline, CDR1 GTSNPN and CDR2 SVGIG (reference sequence). V lost 4 bases, J lost 4 bases, and 14 bases lay in between. The CDR3 covers 14 residues. As DNA, the CDR3 is TGTGCCTGGACAGCGCGGGGACTTTACAATGAGCAGTTCTTC. It is translated as CAWTARGLYNEQFF.

V and J are TRBV5-5 and TRBJ2-2, with a tentative D call TRBD1 (6 bases). The CDR3 has 16 amino acids. Germline assignment: CDR1 SGHKS and CDR2 YYEKEE (reference sequence). Between the trimmed V and J ends, which lost 4 bases and 1 base, there was a span of 14 bases. The CDR3 DNA reads as TGTGCCAGCAGCACCAGGACAGCCTTGAACACCGGGGAGCTGTTTTTT. As protein: CASSTRTALNTGELFF.

The chain joins TRBV21-1 to TRBJ1-5. TRBV21-1 is a pseudogene. This CDR3 spans 14 amino acids. CDR3 coding DNA: TGTGCCAGGACGAGGGGACTTATTAATCAGCCCCAGCATTTT. Translation: CARTRGLINQPQHF.

The chain carries TRBV19 and TRBJ2-3; D uncertain. The CDR3 totals 15 residues. V was clipped by 1 base and J by 2 bases, with 10 bases between them. Germline CDR1 is LNHDA and CDR2 is SQIVND (reference sequence). The CDR3 here is CASSIARLITDTQYF. In DNA form, the CDR3 reads TGTGCCAGTAGTATAGCCCGACTGATCACAGATACGCAGTATTTT.

This chain links TRBV30 with TRBJ2-1, with 7 bases lining up with TRBD2. The trim removed 2 bases at V and 9 bases at J, leaving 4 bases unmatched. This CDR3 region has 12 residues. Germline-derived CDR1 and CDR2 are GTSNPN and SVGIG (reference sequence). The CDR3 loop reads CAWSPPSGEQFF. CDR3 in DNA: TGTGCCTGGAGTCCCCCTAGCGGTGAGCAGTTCTTC.

The gene calls are TRBV6-5 and TRBJ2-3, with D possibly being TRBD1 (6 bases). The CDR3 covers 16 residues. CDR1 and CDR2 from the germline V gene are MNHEY and SVGAGI. Deletions cut 0 bases from V and 2 bases from J, with 12 bases between. The CDR3 nucleotides are TGTGCCAGCAGTTACTCTAACAGGGCTACCACAGATACGCAGTATTTT. Its translation is CASSYSNRATTDTQYF.

The chain joins TRBV4-2 to TRBJ1-4, with D tentatively TRBD1 (6 bases). V was cut by 3 bases and J by 6 bases, with 17 bases left in between. CDR1 is LGHNA, CDR2 YNFKEQ, per germline. The CDR3 consists of 16 residues. The CDR3 here is CASSQGGGGGDEKLFF. CDR3 bases: TGTGCCAGCAGCCAGGGCGGAGGGGGGGGAGATGAAAAACTGTTTTTT.

This clone was picked up a small number of times. The chain carries TRBV19 and TRBJ1-2; D perhaps matches TRBD1 (5 bases). Between the trimmed V and J ends, which lost 6 bases and 4 bases, there was a span of 15 bases. Germline V gene data show CDR1 as LNHDA and CDR2 as SQIVND (reference sequence). The CDR3 runs to 14 residues. The chain's CDR3 is CASSGAPGGYGYTF. The DNA for the CDR3 is TGTGCCAGTAGCGGGGCCCCGGGAGGCTATGGCTACACCTTC.

The rearrangement uses TRBV5-1 and TRBJ2-2; weak D call: TRBD1 (6 bases). The V and J ends lost 3 bases and 0 bases respectively, with 12 bases between them. CDR1 and CDR2 from the germline V gene are SGHRS and YFSETQ. CDR3 length: 16 amino acids. As DNA, the CDR3 is TGCGCCAGCAGCTCTGGACAGTTCGCGAACACCGGGGAGCTGTTTTTT. This sequence encodes CASSSGQFANTGELFF.

This clone was counted many times. V gene TRBV6-6 combines with J gene TRBJ2-1; 9 nucleotides match TRBD2. The CDR3 covers 14 residues. Looked up from germline, CDR1 is MNHNY and CDR2 is SVGAGI (reference sequence). Trimming cost V 6 bases and J 3 bases; bases outside gene matches: 3. This CDR3 is CASSLAGDYNEQFF. CDR3 sequence (DNA): TGTGCCAGCAGCTTAGCGGGAGACTACAATGAGCAGTTCTTC.

This clone has just a few counts. This same CDR3 is encoded by further DNA sequences in the sample. The rearrangement joins TRBV30 to TRBJ1-5; weak D call: TRBD1 (5 bases). CDR3 length equals 13 residues. The V end was cut by 1 base, the J end by 4 bases, with 8 bases between. Germline CDR1 is GTSNPN and CDR2 is SVGIG (reference sequence). This CDR3 reads CAWSGGRNQPQHF. The CDR3 region has the DNA TGTGCCTGGAGTGGGGGGAGGAATCAGCCCCAGCATTTT.